These T cell receptor beta chains were read from a single sample in a study of beta chain features in type 1 diabetes. The method was immunoSEQ multiplex PCR; TCRdb's version includes in-frame clones alone and lacks a portion of them. Seen here are about 320,000 clones, roughly 15% observed once, and the top ten hold 6.7%. Specimen: central memory CD4+ T cells from blood. These receptors came from a man aged 25-45 years in good health. Both conserved end residues are trimmed from each CDR3.

v_call cdr3_aa
TRBV29-1 SIGTGSYTGELF
TRBV4-3 ASSQETNSPLH
TRBV20-1 SALDGDTQY
TRBV6-6 ASNPTGVGQPQH
TRBV9 ASSLGELNTEAF
TRBV30 AWSPRRQGRGYT
TRBV5-5 ASSLGTSGYEQY
TRBV13 ASSNRDPRSGANVLT
TRBV6-6 ASTVRQADSPLH
TRBV6-6 ATQGQLHTGELF
TRBV30 AWSRTGDAGNTIY
TRBV7-9 ASTERGREQYGYT
TRBV18 ASSPLGGLLYEQY
TRBV11-2 ASAWRADQPQH
TRBV6-1 ASSTGTGVQPQH
TRBV5-1 ANRFNWGQNTEAF
TRBV11-3 ASSDKASTDTQY
TRBV5-1 ASSFLGSGTGELF
TRBV7-3 ASSFQGPGELF
TRBV18 ASSPRQGPVGTGELF
TRBV6-5 ASSYSMAGESEQY
TRBV2 ASRPGTGFGY
TRBV7-8 ASSRRPDSPLH
TRBV7-9 ASSSRGPYEQY
TRBV5-1 ASRSGTGGGYT
TRBV4-3 ASSQDLWTGTEAF
TRBV5-1 ASSLGEPRYGYT
TRBV5-4 ASSKDTLAKNIQY
TRBV6-5 ASHTGTGNQY
TRBV7-2 ASSHRTTVRTGELF
TRBV6-6 ASSYSNPDREGYT
TRBV19 ASSITRGTDTQY
TRBV2 ASSGTSGSLGELF
TRBV7-2 ASSFHRDSSYNEQF
TRBV19 ASSIGETEAF
TRBV5-4 ASSQIPGNGYEQY
TRBV5-6 ASSREAVRNSPLH
TRBV29-1 SVEDGGARGWCT
TRBV9 ASSVDPGRGDTQY
TRBV7-8 ASSLTSGRNEQF
TRBV7-9 ASSPLQSPTQY
TRBV10-2 ASRPLGPDTQY
TRBV6-4 ASSVYWIQGPGNTIY
TRBV9 ASSVQVNTEAF
TRBV5-6 ASSLVADPIQY
TRBV10-3 AISDSGTAYTEAF
TRBV10-3 AISAGGAGNTIY
TRBV7-2 ASSGQGGNEQY
TRBV10-3 AILAGVHNEQF
TRBV6-5 ASEKENGQPQH
TRBV27 ASSLGQGGSFGQPQH